Following are 14 T cell receptor beta chains from one sample sequenced in a study of T cells in Graves' hyperthyroidism and ophthalmopathy. Amplification of TCR beta CDR3 regions was performed using RNA transcripts as template. Carried out on the TCR CDR3, a first-round RT-PCR used the HTBI primer set. TCRdb analysed the multiplex PCR reads with MiXCR anew, one entry per CDR3 protein. The sample yields around 700,000 distinct CDR3 sequences, 18% seen once. Sequencing used blood. These receptors all come from a woman in her forties or fifties with Graves' hyperthyroidism that later progressed to Graves' ophthalmopathy.

This clonotype has at least ten counts. The chain carries TRBV13 and TRBJ2-7, with 10 positions matching TRBD1. J lost 6 bases, V lost 4 bases, and 6 bases had no gene match. The CDR3 sequence is 14 residues long. Germline V gene lookup returns CDR1 PRHDT and CDR2 FYEKMQ (reference sequence). CDR3 DNA: TGTGCCAGCAGCTCTTCCGGGACAGGGGTCGAGCAGTACTTC. Protein: CASSSSGTGVEQYF.

The V call is TRBV7-6, the J call TRBJ1-2; tentative D call: TRBD1 (6 bases). V lost 6 bases to trimming and J lost 4 bases, with 12 bases between them. Germline CDR1 SGHVS, CDR2 FNYEAQ. The CDR3 runs to 13 residues. The chain's CDR3 is CASSPGHLYGYTF. In DNA form, the CDR3 reads TGTGCCAGCAGTCCGGGACACCTCTATGGCTACACCTTC.

As regards this clonotype: A much more abundant neighbour one base away suggests this may be a read error. Without the conserved terminal phenylalanine or tryptophan, this CDR3 likely stems from a read error. The V and J genes are TRBV5-6 and TRBJ1-5; D not certain. Looked up from germline, CDR1 is SGHDT and CDR2 is YYEEEE. The CDR3 is 12 residues long. Between the trimmed V and J ends, which lost 0 bases and 5 bases, there was a span of 3 bases. CDR3 sequence reads: CASSLVDQPQHS. CDR3 nucleotide sequence: TGTGCCAGCAGCTTGGTGGATCAGCCCCAGCATTCT.

This clonotype was recorded a few times. J is TRBJ2-3 and V is TRBV20-1, with 7 nucleotides matching TRBD2. This CDR3 has 15 residues. CDR1 and CDR2 from the germline V gene are DFQATT and SNEGSKA (reference sequence). The V and J ends lost 3 bases and 2 bases, in that order; junction bases with no gene match: 8. Here the CDR3 reads CSASVSGAYTDTQYF. The CDR3 bases are TGCAGTGCTAGTGTGAGCGGGGCTTACACAGATACGCAGTATTTT.

The chain joins TRBV7-3 to TRBJ2-2; D ambiguous. The CDR3 has 17 amino acids. V gave up 0 bases and J gave up 0 bases, with 11 bases separating them. The germline V gene has CDR1 SGHTA and CDR2 FQGTGA. As DNA, the CDR3 is TGTGCCAGCAGCTTAACCCCCCGGTCTTCGAACACCGGGGAGCTGTTTTTT. Protein sequence: CASSLTPRSSNTGELFF.

The chain is built from TRBV2 and TRBJ2-2; D gene uncertain. CDR1 SNHLY and CDR2 FYNNEI come from the germline V gene. The V gene lost 5 bases and the J gene lost 1 base, with 8 bases spanning the gap. CDR3 length: 14 amino acids. Written as DNA, the CDR3 is TGTGCCAGCAGTCATCAGATGAACACCGGGGAGCTGTTTTTT. It codes for CASSHQMNTGELFF. The full variable domain, completed using reference TRBV2 and TRBJ2-2, is EPEVTQTPSHQVTQMGQEVILRCVPISNHLYFYWYRQILGQKVEFLVSFYNNEISEKSEIFDDQFSVERPDGSNFTLKIRSTKLEDSAMYFCASSHQMNTGELFFGEGSRLTVL.

This clonotype showed up just a few times. The chain employs TRBV20-1 and TRBJ2-3; a possible D gene is TRBD2 (7 bases). V was trimmed by 0 bases and J by 2 bases, leaving 15 bases between them. The CDR3 consists of 16 residues. CDR1 and CDR2 from the germline V gene are DFQATT and SNEGSKA (reference sequence). CDR3 sequence: CSARDFRGADTDTQYF. The CDR3 DNA follows: TGCAGTGCTAGAGATTTCCGGGGGGCCGACACAGATACGCAGTATTTT.

This clonotype came up a few times. This chain connects TRBV7-2 to TRBJ1-2; D remains unclear. Germline V lookup: CDR1 SGHTA, CDR2 FQGNSA. V gave up 1 base and J gave up 1 base, with 7 bases separating them. This CDR3 comprises 14 residues. The CDR3 bases are TGTGCCAGCAGCTTAGTCGAGGGTAACTATGGCTACACCTTC. Protein: CASSLVEGNYGYTF.

Many counts were recorded for this clonotype. The V and J genes are TRBV7-9 and TRBJ2-1, with a weak D call TRBD2 (7 bases). V was trimmed by 4 bases and J by 0 bases, leaving 16 bases between them. Germline V gene data show CDR1 as SEHNR and CDR2 as FQNEAQ (reference sequence). The CDR3 spans 17 residues. The CDR3 region is CASSSSGGDSSYNEQFF. The CDR3 nucleotides read TGTGCCAGCAGCTCGTCGGGGGGCGATAGCTCCTACAATGAGCAGTTCTTC.

This chain links TRBV29-1 with TRBJ1-3, with 8 bases that match TRBD1. The V gene end was trimmed by 1 base and the J gene end by 4 bases; junction bases not matched to a gene: 3. The length of the CDR3 is 14 residues. From germline, CDR1 is SQVTM and CDR2 ANQGSEA. The CDR3 nucleotides are TGCAGCGTTGAAGGGACAGGGTCCGGAAACACCATATATTTT. Its translation is CSVEGTGSGNTIYF.

This clonotype occurred many times. CDR3 in DNA: TGTGCCATCAGTTTGACAGGAAACACTGAAGCTTTCTTT. Translating it yields CAISLTGNTEAFF. This chain joins TRBV10-3 and TRBJ1-1, with D perhaps TRBD1 (6 bases). This CDR3 has 13 residues. V lost 5 bases to trimming and J lost 2 bases, with 9 bases between them. Germline loops: CDR1 ENHRY, CDR2 SYGVKD.

The chain links TRBV7-3 to TRBJ2-7; D may correspond to TRBD1 or TRBD2 (5 bases each). Between the trimmed V and J ends, which lost 4 bases and 5 bases, there was a span of 18 bases. The CDR3 runs 15 residues. CDR1 is SGHTA, CDR2 FQGTGA, per germline. This CDR3 reads CASSWDGTETHEQYF. Here the CDR3 DNA reads TGTGCCAGCAGCTGGGACGGGACGGAGACCCACGAGCAGTACTTC.

This sequence joins TRBV2 and TRBJ2-5; 7 bases match TRBD2. This CDR3 has 14 residues. Germline lookup yields CDR1 SNHLY and CDR2 FYNNEI. V was clipped by 7 bases and J by 1 base; unmatched bases: 6. The CDR3 region is CASNSGELQETQYF. The DNA for the CDR3 is TGTGCCAGCAACAGCGGGGAACTCCAAGAGACCCAGTACTTC.

CDR3 protein: CASSLSWTGNTGELFF. The CDR3 DNA sequence: TGCGCCAGCAGCTTGTCTTGGACAGGGAACACCGGGGAGCTGTTTTTT. The chain uses TRBV5-1 and TRBJ2-2, with 7 bases matching TRBD1. Germline lookup yields CDR1 SGHRS and CDR2 YFSETQ. J lost 1 base, V lost 1 base, and 4 bases had no gene match. The CDR3 is made up of 16 amino acids. The variable domain in full, with the rest retrieved from reference TRBV5-1 and TRBJ2-2, is KAGVTQTPRYLIKTRGQQVTLSCSPISGHRSVSWYQQTPGQGLQFLFEYFSETQRNKGNFPGRFSGRQFSNSRSEMNVSTLELGDSALYLCASSLSWTGNTGELFFGEGSRLTVL.